This entry lists 12 T cell receptor beta chains sequenced from one sample in a study of regulatory T cells in long-lasting Graves disease. HTBI primers from iRepertoire and Arm-PCR of CDR3 regions yielded the TCR beta libraries. TCRdb reprocessed the multiplex PCR reads with MiXCR, giving one entry per CDR3 protein. The sample records 400,000 or so distinct CDR3 sequences, 20% to 25% being singletons. Time point defined: persistent/refractory GD, antithyroid drugs over 5 years with positive TRAb. The TCR library was prepared using RNA isolated from PBMCs. The material sequenced was peripheral blood mononuclear cells (PBMCs), taken when the disease was refractory, from a patient treated with antithyroid drugs. These receptors were obtained from a female donor with Graves disease.

This clonotype was seen a handful of times. The chain couples TRBV19 to TRBJ2-4, with 8 nucleotides matching TRBD1. Germline V CDR1 and CDR2: LNHDA, SQIVND (reference sequence). The CDR3 length is 18 residues. The trim removed 9 bases at V and 2 bases at J, leaving 18 bases unmatched. CDR3 loop: CASNPPAAGGASKNIQYF. In DNA form, the CDR3 reads TGTGCCAGCAACCCCCCCGCTGCAGGGGGCGCATCCAAAAACATTCAGTACTTC.

This clonotype was seen repeatedly, ten times or more. The rearrangement uses TRBV9 and TRBJ1-4; D unclear. The CDR3 is 15 amino acids. V lost 0 bases, J lost 5 bases, and 11 bases lay in between. Per germline, CDR1 SGDLS and CDR2 YYNGEE. CDR3 in amino acids: CASSVEGRSNEKLFF. The CDR3, as DNA: TGTGCCAGCAGCGTAGAGGGCAGATCAAATGAAAAACTGTTTTTT.

This clonotype was counted many times. The rearrangement uses TRBV2 and TRBJ1-5, with D tentatively TRBD1 (5 bases). The CDR3 is 13 amino acids. Trimming cost V 7 bases and J 1 base, with 8 bases left between them. CDR1 and CDR2 from the germline V gene are SNHLY and FYNNEI. The CDR3, as DNA: TGTGCCAGCACAGGGCAGAGCAATCAGCCCCAGCATTTT. Translating it yields CASTGQSNQPQHF.

The gene calls are TRBV28 and TRBJ2-2, with D hard to call. Trimming took off 2 bases at V and 0 bases at J, with 16 bases between the two ends. The CDR3 consists of 18 residues. The V gene's germline CDR1 is MDHEN and CDR2 SYDVKM. CDR3 residues: CASSLKLWVDSNTGELFF. The CDR3 nucleotides are TGTGCCAGCAGTTTAAAATTGTGGGTAGACTCGAACACCGGGGAGCTGTTTTTT.

This clonotype was picked up many times. The chain has TRBV20-1 and TRBJ1-2; TRBD1 might be the D (6 bases). Germline values: CDR1 DFQATT, CDR2 SNEGSKA (reference sequence). This CDR3 is 15 amino acids long. V lost 3 bases and J 3 bases, leaving 17 bases between the germline ends. CDR3 in DNA: TGCAGTGCTAGGCCCGCAGGGGTGTTGGACTATGGCTACACCTTC. Protein: CSARPAGVLDYGYTF.

Worth noting for this clonotype: This may stem from a read error, because a much larger clone lies one nucleotide away. This CDR3 is missing its conserved last phenylalanine or tryptophan, likely due to a read error. The chain carries TRBV10-3 and TRBJ1-1, with 7 bases matching TRBD1. Germline assignment: CDR1 ENHRY and CDR2 SYGVKD. The ends lost 2 bases at V and 4 bases at J; junction bases unmatched: 10. This CDR3 region has 16 residues. The CDR3 here is CAISEREKGASTEAFL. The CDR3 nucleotides read TGTGCCATCAGTGAGAGAGAGAAGGGGGCGTCCACTGAAGCTTTCCTT.

On this clonotype itself: It may be a read error: a sequence one base away is much more abundant. This chain uses TRBV11-2 with TRBJ2-7; D unresolved. Germline V gene data show CDR1 as SGHAT and CDR2 as FQNNGV. The CDR3 totals 14 residues. Between the trimmed V and J ends, which lost 7 bases and 2 bases, there was a span of 15 bases. The CDR3 DNA is TGTGCCAGCACGTTTTTGCACTCCCCCTACGAGCAGTACTTC. Its protein is CASTFLHSPYEQYF.

This clonotype showed up many times. The chain employs TRBV7-2 and TRBJ2-7; TRBD1 aligns across 9 bases. Losses at the gene ends were 3 bases for V and 10 bases for J; bases not matched to a gene: 4. Germline CDR1 reads SGHTA; CDR2 reads FQGNSA. The CDR3 spans 12 residues. CDR3 nucleotide sequence: TGTGCCAGCAGCTTTGGGACAGGGAACCAGTACTTC. It yields the protein CASSFGTGNQYF.

This clonotype was recorded at least ten times. The rearrangement links TRBV29-1 to TRBJ2-7; 7 bases fit TRBD2. The CDR3 consists of 13 residues. The V segment lost 5 bases and the J segment 3 bases; nucleotides outside the gene matches: 7. CDR1 and CDR2 (germline): SQVTM, ANQGSEA. DNA for the CDR3: TGCAGCGTTTCTGGCGGGAGCTACTACGAGCAGTACTTC. Translation: CSVSGGSYYEQYF.

This clonotype occurred a few times. The V gene is TRBV6-1, the J gene TRBJ1-4; D is unclear. Germline values: CDR1 MNHNS, CDR2 SASEGT. V shed 2 bases and J shed 5 bases, with 15 bases lying between them. The CDR3 sequence is 16 residues long. The DNA for the CDR3 is TGTGCCAGCAGTGAAAGAGGGCCCGAAGCAAATGAAAAACTGTTTTTT. It encodes CASSERGPEANEKLFF.

This clonotype was found once. The chain employs TRBV10-3 and TRBJ2-3, with 8 bases matching TRBD2. Germline-derived CDR1 and CDR2 are ENHRY and SYGVKD. The CDR3 is 16 residues long. V gave up 10 bases and J gave up 1 base; unmatched junction bases: 13. DNA of the CDR3: TGTGCCACGTCACTAAACCGAGCGGGGGGCACAGATACGCAGTATTTT. Amino acids: CATSLNRAGGTDTQYF.

This clonotype showed up just a few times. DNA for the CDR3: TGTGCCAGCATCTTCTACAATGAGCAGTTCTTC. This codes for CASIFYNEQFF. The chain carries TRBV27 and TRBJ2-1; no firm D call. The CDR3 runs 11 residues. Trimming removed 7 bases from V and 3 bases from J, with 4 bases in between. The germline gives CDR1 MNHEY, CDR2 SMNVEV (reference sequence).